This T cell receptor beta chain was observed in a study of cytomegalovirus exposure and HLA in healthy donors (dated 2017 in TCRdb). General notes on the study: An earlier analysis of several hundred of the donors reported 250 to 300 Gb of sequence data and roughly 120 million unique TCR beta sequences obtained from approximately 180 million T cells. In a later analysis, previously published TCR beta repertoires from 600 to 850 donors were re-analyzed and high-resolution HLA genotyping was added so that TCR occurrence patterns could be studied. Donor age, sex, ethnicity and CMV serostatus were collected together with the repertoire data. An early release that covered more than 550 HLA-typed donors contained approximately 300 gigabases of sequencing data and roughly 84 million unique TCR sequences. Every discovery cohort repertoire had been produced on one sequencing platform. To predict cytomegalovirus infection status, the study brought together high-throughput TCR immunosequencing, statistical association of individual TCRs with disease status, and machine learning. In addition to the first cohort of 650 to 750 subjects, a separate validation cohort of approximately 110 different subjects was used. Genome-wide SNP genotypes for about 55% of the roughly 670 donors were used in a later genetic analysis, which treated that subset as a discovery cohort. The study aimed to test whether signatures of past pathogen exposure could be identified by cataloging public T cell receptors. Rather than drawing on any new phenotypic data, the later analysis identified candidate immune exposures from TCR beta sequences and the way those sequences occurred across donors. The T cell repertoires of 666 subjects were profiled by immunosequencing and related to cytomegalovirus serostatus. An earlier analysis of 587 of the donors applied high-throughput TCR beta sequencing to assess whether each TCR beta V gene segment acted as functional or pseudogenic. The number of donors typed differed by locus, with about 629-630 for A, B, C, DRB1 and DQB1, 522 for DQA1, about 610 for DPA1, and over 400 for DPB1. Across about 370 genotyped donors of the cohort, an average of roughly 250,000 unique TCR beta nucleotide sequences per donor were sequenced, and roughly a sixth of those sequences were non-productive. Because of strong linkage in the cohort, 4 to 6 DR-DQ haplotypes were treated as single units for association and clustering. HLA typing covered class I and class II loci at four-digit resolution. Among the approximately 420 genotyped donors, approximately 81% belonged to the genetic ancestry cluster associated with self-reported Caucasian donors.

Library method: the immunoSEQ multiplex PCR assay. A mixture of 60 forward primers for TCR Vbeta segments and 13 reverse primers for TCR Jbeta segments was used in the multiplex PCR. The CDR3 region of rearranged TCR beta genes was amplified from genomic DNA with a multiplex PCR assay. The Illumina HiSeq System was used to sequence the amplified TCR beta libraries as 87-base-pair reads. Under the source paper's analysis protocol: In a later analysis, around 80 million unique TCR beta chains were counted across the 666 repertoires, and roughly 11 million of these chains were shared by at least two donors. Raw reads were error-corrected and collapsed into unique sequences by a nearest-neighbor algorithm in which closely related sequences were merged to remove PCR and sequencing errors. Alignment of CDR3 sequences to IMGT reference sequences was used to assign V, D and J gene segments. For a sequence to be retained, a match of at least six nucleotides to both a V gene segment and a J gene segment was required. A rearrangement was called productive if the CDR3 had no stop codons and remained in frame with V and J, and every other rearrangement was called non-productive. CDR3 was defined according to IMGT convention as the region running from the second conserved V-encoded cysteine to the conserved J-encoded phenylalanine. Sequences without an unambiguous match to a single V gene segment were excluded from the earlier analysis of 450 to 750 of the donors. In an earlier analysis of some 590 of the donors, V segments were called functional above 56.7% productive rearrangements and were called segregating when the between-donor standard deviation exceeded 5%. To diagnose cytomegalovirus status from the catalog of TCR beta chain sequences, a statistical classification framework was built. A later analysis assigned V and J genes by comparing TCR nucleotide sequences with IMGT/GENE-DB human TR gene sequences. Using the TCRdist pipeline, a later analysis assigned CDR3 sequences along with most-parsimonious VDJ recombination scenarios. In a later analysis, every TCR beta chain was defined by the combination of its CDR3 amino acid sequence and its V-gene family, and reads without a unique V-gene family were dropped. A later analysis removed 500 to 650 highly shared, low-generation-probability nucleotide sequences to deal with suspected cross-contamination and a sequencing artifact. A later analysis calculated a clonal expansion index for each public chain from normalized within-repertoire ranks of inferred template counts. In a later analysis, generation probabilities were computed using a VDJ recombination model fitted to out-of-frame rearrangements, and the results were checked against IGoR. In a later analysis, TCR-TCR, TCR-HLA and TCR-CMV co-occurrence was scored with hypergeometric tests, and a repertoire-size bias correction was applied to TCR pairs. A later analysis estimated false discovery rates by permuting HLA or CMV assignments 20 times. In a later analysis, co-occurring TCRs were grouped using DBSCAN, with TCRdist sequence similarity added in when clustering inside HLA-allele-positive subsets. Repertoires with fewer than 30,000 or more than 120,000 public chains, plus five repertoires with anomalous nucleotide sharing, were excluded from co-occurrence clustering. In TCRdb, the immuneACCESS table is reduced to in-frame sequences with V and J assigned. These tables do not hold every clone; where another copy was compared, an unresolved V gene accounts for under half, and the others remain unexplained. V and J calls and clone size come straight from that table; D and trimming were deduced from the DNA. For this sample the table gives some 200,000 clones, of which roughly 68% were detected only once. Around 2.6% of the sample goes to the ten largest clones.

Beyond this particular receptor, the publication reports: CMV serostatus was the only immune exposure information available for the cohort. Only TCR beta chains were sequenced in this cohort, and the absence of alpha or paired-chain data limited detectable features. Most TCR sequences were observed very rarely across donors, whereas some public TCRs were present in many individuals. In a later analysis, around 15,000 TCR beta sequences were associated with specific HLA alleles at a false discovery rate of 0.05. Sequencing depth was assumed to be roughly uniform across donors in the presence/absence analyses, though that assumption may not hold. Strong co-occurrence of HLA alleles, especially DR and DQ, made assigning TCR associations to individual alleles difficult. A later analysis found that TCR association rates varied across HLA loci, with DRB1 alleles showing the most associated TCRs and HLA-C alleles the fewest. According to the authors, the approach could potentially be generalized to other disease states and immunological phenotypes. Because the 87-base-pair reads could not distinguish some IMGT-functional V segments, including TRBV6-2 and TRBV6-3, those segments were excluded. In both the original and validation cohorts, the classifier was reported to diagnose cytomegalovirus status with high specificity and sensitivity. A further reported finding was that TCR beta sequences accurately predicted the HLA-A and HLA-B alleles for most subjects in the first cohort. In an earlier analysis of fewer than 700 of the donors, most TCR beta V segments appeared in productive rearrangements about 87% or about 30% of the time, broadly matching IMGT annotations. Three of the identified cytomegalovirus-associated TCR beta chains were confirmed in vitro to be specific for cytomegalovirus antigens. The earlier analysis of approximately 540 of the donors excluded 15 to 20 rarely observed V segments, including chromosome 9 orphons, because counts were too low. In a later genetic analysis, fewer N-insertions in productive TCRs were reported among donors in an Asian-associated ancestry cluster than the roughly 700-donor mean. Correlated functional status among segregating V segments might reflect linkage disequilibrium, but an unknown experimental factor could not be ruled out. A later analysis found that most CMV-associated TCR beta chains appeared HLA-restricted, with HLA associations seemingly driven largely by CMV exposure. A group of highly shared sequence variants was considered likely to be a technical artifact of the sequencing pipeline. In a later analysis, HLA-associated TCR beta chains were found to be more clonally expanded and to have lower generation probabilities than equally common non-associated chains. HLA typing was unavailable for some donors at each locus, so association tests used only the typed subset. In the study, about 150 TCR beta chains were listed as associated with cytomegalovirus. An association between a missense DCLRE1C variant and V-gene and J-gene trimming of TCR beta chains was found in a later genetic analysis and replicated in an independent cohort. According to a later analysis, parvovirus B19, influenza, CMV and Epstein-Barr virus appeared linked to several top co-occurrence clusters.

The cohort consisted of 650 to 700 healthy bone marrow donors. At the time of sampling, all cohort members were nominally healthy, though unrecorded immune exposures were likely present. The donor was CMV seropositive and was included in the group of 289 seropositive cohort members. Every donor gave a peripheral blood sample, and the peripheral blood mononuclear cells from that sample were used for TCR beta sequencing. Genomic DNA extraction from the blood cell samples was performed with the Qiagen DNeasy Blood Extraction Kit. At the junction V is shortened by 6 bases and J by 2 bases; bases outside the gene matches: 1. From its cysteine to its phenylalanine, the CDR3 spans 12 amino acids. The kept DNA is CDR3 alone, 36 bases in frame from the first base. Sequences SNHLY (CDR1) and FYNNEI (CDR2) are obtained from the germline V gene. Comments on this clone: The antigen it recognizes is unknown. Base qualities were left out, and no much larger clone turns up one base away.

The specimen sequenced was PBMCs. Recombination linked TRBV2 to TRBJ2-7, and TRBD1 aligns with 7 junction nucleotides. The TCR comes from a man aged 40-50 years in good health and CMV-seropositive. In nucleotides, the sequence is TGTGCCAGCAGACAGGGGACCTACGAGCAGTACTTC. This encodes CASRQGTYEQYF.